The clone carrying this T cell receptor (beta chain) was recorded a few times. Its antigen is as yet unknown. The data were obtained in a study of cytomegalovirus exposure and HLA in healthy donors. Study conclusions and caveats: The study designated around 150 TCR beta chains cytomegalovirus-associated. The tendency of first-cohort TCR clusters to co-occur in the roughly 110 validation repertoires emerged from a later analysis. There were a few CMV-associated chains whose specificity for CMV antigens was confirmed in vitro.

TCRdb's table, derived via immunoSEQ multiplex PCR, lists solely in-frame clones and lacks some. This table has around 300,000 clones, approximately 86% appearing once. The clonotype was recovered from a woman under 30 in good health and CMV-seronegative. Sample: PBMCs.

This chain's CDR3 is CASSIERFTEAFF. CDR3 bases: TGCGCCAGCAGCATAGAACGGTTCACTGAAGCTTTCTTT. The genes are TRBV5-1 and TRBJ1-1; unclear D gene. CDR1 and CDR2 from the germline V gene are SGHRS and YFSETQ. This CDR3 contains 13 residues. The V end lost 4 bases, the J end lost 4 bases, and 11 bases lay between the germline ends.